This entry features one T cell receptor (beta chain) sequence. What it binds is unknown. This CDR3 has 12 amino acids. V lost 8 bases, J lost 7 bases, and 4 bases stayed unmatched. Germline CDR1 is SEHNR and CDR2 is FQNEAQ (reference sequence). iRepertoire HTBI primers and Arm-PCR of CDR3 regions built TCR beta libraries. Each CDR3 protein is one row after TCRdb ran MiXCR on the multiplex PCR reads. The repertoire holds 560,000 or so distinct CDR3 sequences, 16% seen once, with 12% in the top ten. Time point described: newly diagnosed GD, antithyroid drugs for less than 3 months. RNA from PBMCs was the source of the TCR library. This entry is derived from a study of regulatory T cells in long-lasting Graves disease. Study outcomes and limitations: In persistent patients, shared public clonotypes (around 2,500) outnumbered those in new patients (about 1,000).

This sample was also put to use in a study of T cells in Graves' hyperthyroidism and ophthalmopathy. That work adds: Absence of ophthalmopathy progression within 18 months defined stable Graves' hyperthyroidism. The TCR CDR3 first-round RT-PCR relied on the HTBI primer set.

This chain joins TRBV7-9 and TRBJ2-1; 8 positions match TRBD1. The sequencing here drew on peripheral blood mononuclear cells (PBMCs), taken at new diagnosis, from a patient treated with antithyroid drugs. This TCR came from a man between 18 and 29 years old with Graves disease. CDR3 DNA sequence: TGTGCCAGCGGACAGGGTGGGAATGAGCAGTTCTTC. Translation: CASGQGGNEQFF.